A single sample gave rise to the 17 T cell receptor beta chains below, sequenced in a study of blood T cells in healthy people across ages. Alongside a J-beta primer mix, a sample-barcoded 5' primer served in a second PCR lasting 7 to 11 cycles. TCRdb re-derived calls from the 5' RACE reads in MiXCR, one entry per CDR3 protein. Here the sample spans about 1.4 million distinct CDR3 sequences, around 59% being singletons. Material: blood. The receptors shown here come from a man between 18 and 35 years old in good health.

This clonotype was observed a few times. The chain employs TRBV10-3 and TRBJ2-7; weak D call: TRBD2 (6 bases). This CDR3 contains 17 residues. V was pared by 2 bases and J by 0 bases, with 17 bases between. Germline values: CDR1 ENHRY, CDR2 SYGVKD. CDR3 coding DNA: TGTGCCATCAGTGAGAGTGTTAGCGGCTCTAGCTCCTACGAGCAGTACTTC. Amino acids: CAISESVSGSSSYEQYF.

The CDR3 is CASSEYGAGSTVQYF. In nucleotides, the CDR3 is TGTGCCAGCAGTGAATATGGGGCAGGTTCAACAGTTCAGTACTTC. The V call is TRBV25-1, the J call TRBJ2-5; tentative D call: TRBD1 (5 bases). The CDR3 contains 15 residues. The germline gives CDR1 MGHDK, CDR2 SYGVNS. V was pared by 0 bases and J by 11 bases, with 19 bases between.

The chain couples TRBV7-2 to TRBJ2-7, with a weak D call TRBD2 (5 bases). The germline V gene has CDR1 SGHTA and CDR2 FQGNSA. The germline V and J ends were trimmed by 1 base and 4 bases, with 17 bases remaining between them. The CDR3 totals 16 residues. The CDR3, as DNA: TGTGCCAGCAGCTTAGGGCCAAGAGGGTCCCCGTACGAGCAGTACTTC. It specifies CASSLGPRGSPYEQYF.

In its sample, this clonotype was seen once. The chain uses TRBV4-3 and TRBJ2-7, with D tentatively TRBD2 (6 bases). CDR3 length equals 13 residues. Germline lookup yields CDR1 LGHNA and CDR2 YSLEER. V lost 3 bases and J lost 6, with 12 bases in between. CDR3 DNA: TGCGCCAGCAGCCAGGAGGGTCTCCTCGAGCAGTACTTC. Translated, it gives CASSQEGLLEQYF.

Comment on this clonotype: This may be a read error, as it is one base from a much larger clone. The rearrangement joins TRBV20-1 to TRBJ2-1; 7 bases are shared with TRBD1. J was trimmed by 10 bases and V by 0 bases; bases with no gene match: 12. The CDR3 spans 15 residues. Germline assignment: CDR1 DFQATT and CDR2 SNEGSKA (reference sequence). The CDR3 here is CSARDLTGESYEQFF. The CDR3 coding sequence is TGCAGTGCTAGAGATCTTACAGGGGAGTCCTACGAGCAGTTCTTC.

The V call is TRBV10-3, the J call TRBJ2-1; a weak D match, TRBD2 (5 bases). The CDR3 extends over 13 amino acids. V was pared by 6 bases and J by 13 bases, with 19 bases between. The germline V gene has CDR1 ENHRY and CDR2 SYGVKD. CDR3 in amino acids: CAISSRESETQFF. The CDR3 region has the DNA TGTGCCATCAGCTCCCGGGAATCTGAGACCCAGTTCTTC.

The chain employs TRBV29-1 and TRBJ2-1; a weak D match, TRBD2 (5 bases). The length of the CDR3 is 13 residues. V was trimmed by 6 bases and J by 6 bases, leaving 15 bases between them. Looked up from germline, CDR1 is SQVTM and CDR2 is ANQGSEA. The CDR3 DNA is TGCAGCGTCCGAGGGTTGGGGATCAATGAGCAGTTCTTC. Translating gives CSVRGLGINEQFF.

The sample holds a few counts of this clonotype. The chain recombines TRBV4-2 with TRBJ1-2; 7 positions agree with TRBD1. Germline trimming cut 1 base from V and 4 bases from J; bases unmatched to any gene: 3. CDR3 length: 14 amino acids. Germline values: CDR1 LGHNA, CDR2 YNFKEQ. CDR3 amino acids: CASSQARGSYGYTF. The CDR3 DNA reads TGTGCCAGCAGCCAAGCCAGGGGGTCCTATGGCTACACCTTC.

Here the CDR3 DNA reads TGTGCCAGCAGCCCGGACAGGGCTTATTCCTACGAGCAGTACTTC. This encodes CASSPDRAYSYEQYF. The J gene is TRBJ2-7, the V gene TRBV7-9, with 8 bases matching TRBD1. This CDR3 region has 15 residues. The germline gives CDR1 SEHNR, CDR2 FQNEAQ (reference sequence). Germline trimming cut 5 bases from V and 1 base from J; bases unmatched to any gene: 7.

This clonotype was counted between two and nine times. An end of the junction does not agree with germline; a read error may underlie this. The V gene is TRBV5-1, the J gene TRBJ2-1, with D possibly TRBD1 on 5 matching bases. The CDR3 totals 15 residues. CDR1 and CDR2 (germline): SGHRS, YFSETQ. The chain's CDR3 is CASSLDRSSYNEQFF. The CDR3 DNA sequence: TGTGCCAGCAGCTTAGACAGAAGCTCCTACAATGAGCAGTTCTTC. Supplemented by reference TRBV5-1 and TRBJ2-1, the full variable domain reads KAGVTQTPRYLIKTRGQQVTLSCSPISGHRSVSWYQQTPGQGLQFLFEYFSETQRNKGNFPGRFSGRQFSNSRSEMNVSTLELGDSALYLCASSLDRSSYNEQFFGPGTRLTVL.

CDR3 protein: CASSPTREDGPTNEKLFF. The CDR3 DNA reads TGTGCCAGCAGCCCCACAAGGGAGGACGGACCAACTAATGAAAAACTGTTTTTT. The rearrangement joins TRBV7-6 to TRBJ1-4, with D uncertain. Germline-derived CDR1 and CDR2 are SGHVS and FNYEAQ. This CDR3 is 18 amino acids long. The V and J ends lost 5 bases and 0 bases respectively, with 19 bases between them.

In nucleotides, the CDR3 is TGTGCCATCAGTGACGGCAGCGAGCTTCTCTACGAGCAGTACTTC. It codes for CAISDGSELLYEQYF. The rearrangement links TRBV10-3 to TRBJ2-7; no reliable D call. The CDR3 extends over 15 amino acids. Trimming cost V 3 bases and J 3 bases, with 15 bases left between them. The germline CDR1 and CDR2 sequences are ENHRY and SYGVKD.

This chain joins TRBV3-1 and TRBJ2-5, with 8 positions matching TRBD2. Looked up from germline, CDR1 is LGHDT and CDR2 is YNNKEL (reference sequence). CDR3 length equals 18 residues. V lost 0 bases and J lost 5; bases outside the gene matches: 14. This CDR3 reads CASSQDRLAGESEETQYF. Here the CDR3 DNA reads TGTGCCAGCAGCCAAGATCGGCTAGCGGGTGAGAGTGAGGAGACCCAGTACTTC.

The chain links TRBV2 to TRBJ2-3; 8 positions agree with TRBD1. Per germline, CDR1 SNHLY and CDR2 FYNNEI. The CDR3 runs 15 residues. V shed 8 bases, J shed 2 bases, and the junction held 9 bases outside the gene matches. The DNA of the CDR3 is TGTGCCAGCGTGCTCCGACAGGGGAACACAGATACGCAGTATTTT. Translation gives CASVLRQGNTDTQYF. Full variable domain (outside the CDR3, taken from reference TRBV2 and TRBJ2-3): EPEVTQTPSHQVTQMGQEVILRCVPISNHLYFYWYRQILGQKVEFLVSFYNNEISEKSEIFDDQFSVERPDGSNFTLKIRSTKLEDSAMYFCASVLRQGNTDTQYFGPGTRLTVL.

This clonotype was recorded a few times. V usage is TRBV20-1 and J usage is TRBJ1-4; 9 bases are shared with TRBD1. The germline V gene has CDR1 DFQATT and CDR2 SNEGSKA (reference sequence). The CDR3 has 13 amino acids. After removal of 5 bases from V and 7 bases from J, the junction contained 5 bases not matched to a gene. This chain's CDR3 is CSADRGIFEKLFF. The CDR3 DNA is TGCAGTGCTGACAGGGGGATATTTGAAAAACTGTTTTTT.

The rearrangement joins TRBV6-5 to TRBJ2-5; 7 positions match TRBD2. J gave up 11 bases and V 6 bases, and 9 bases lay outside the gene matches. There are 12 residues in the CDR3. Per the germline V gene, CDR1 is MNHEY and CDR2 is SVGAGI. The CDR3 spells CASSRGGSQQYF. CDR3 bases: TGTGCCAGCAGCCGGGGCGGGAGTCAGCAGTACTTC.

This clonotype was detected once. This chain uses TRBV7-9 with TRBJ2-2; TRBD2 agrees at 12 bases. CDR1 and CDR2 from the germline V gene are SEHNR and FQNEAQ (reference sequence). The trim removed 8 bases at V and 6 bases at J, leaving 13 bases unmatched. The CDR3 has 17 residues. The CDR3 here is CASAAPGTSGPPGELFF. CDR3 DNA: TGTGCCAGCGCCGCCCCAGGGACTAGCGGGCCCCCCGGGGAGCTGTTTTTT.